This passage covers 9 T cell receptor beta chains from one sample sequenced in a study of CD8+ T cells in alopecia areata. Extraction and reverse transcription of RNA yielded cDNA as the sequencing template. The table came from immunoSEQ multiplex PCR; TCRdb's copy has only in-frame clones and leaves some out. The table shows approximately 150,000 clones, with roughly 50% occurring only once. Sequenced input: CD4+ T cells sorted from blood. Receptor source: a human donor with alopecia areata.

The rearrangement joins TRBV20-1 to TRBJ2-1; D uncertain. Germline V lookup: CDR1 DFQATT, CDR2 SNEGSKA (reference sequence). Trimming pared 0 bases from V and 6 bases from J, leaving 0 bases between. This CDR3 spans 10 amino acids. The CDR3 DNA reads TGCAGTGCTAGAGACAATGAGCAGTTCTTC. Translation gives CSARDNEQFF.

The chain employs TRBV4-2 and TRBJ1-5; D is ambiguous. Germline assignment: CDR1 LGHNA and CDR2 YNFKEQ. The CDR3 runs to 16 residues. V shed 2 bases and J shed 4 bases, with 15 bases lying between them. The CDR3 nucleotides read TGTGCCAGCAGCCAAAATTCGGACGCGGCGAATCAGCCCCAGCATTTT. It yields the protein CASSQNSDAANQPQHF.

Only a few counts were recorded for this clone. The rearrangement uses TRBV19 and TRBJ1-2; D may be TRBD1 (6 bases). The ends were cut back, 7 bases at V and 1 base at J, with 16 bases in the middle. This CDR3 has 15 amino acids. In germline, CDR1 is LNHDA, CDR2 SQIVND (reference sequence). DNA of the CDR3: TGTGCCAGTAAGGGTACAGGGCTCGATAACTATGGCTACACCTTC. This encodes CASKGTGLDNYGYTF.

This clone was counted only a few times. This sequence joins TRBV25-1 and TRBJ2-3; 10 bases are a match to TRBD2. The germline V gene encodes CDR1 MGHDK and CDR2 SYGVNS. Trimming cost V 2 bases and J 5 bases; bases outside gene matches: 7. The CDR3 runs to 16 residues. Written as DNA, the CDR3 is TGTGCCAGCAGTGAAGCGAGCGGGAGGGAGTTAGATACGCAGTATTTT. This encodes CASSEASGRELDTQYF.

This clone appeared a few times. The chain links TRBV11-2 to TRBJ2-3; D perhaps matches TRBD2 (5 bases). The CDR3 spans 15 residues. Per the germline V gene, CDR1 is SGHAT and CDR2 is FQNNGV. The V end lost 8 bases, the J end lost 2 bases, and 17 bases lay between the germline ends. In nucleotides, the CDR3 is TGTGCCAGCCTCCCGAGTAGCGCATACACAGATACGCAGTATTTT. Translation gives CASLPSSAYTDTQYF.

This clone was counted between two and nine times. The J gene is TRBJ2-7, the V gene TRBV29-1; 8 positions agree with TRBD1. V gave up 6 bases and J gave up 2 bases; unmatched junction bases: 9. Germline CDR1 SQVTM, CDR2 ANQGSEA. CDR3 length: 14 residues. The CDR3 protein is CSVGPGTGPYEQYF. The CDR3, as DNA: TGCAGCGTGGGACCCGGGACAGGTCCCTACGAGCAGTACTTC.

The rearrangement uses TRBV28 and TRBJ2-1, with 7 positions matching TRBD2. The CDR3 length is 15 residues. The V gene end was trimmed by 5 bases and the J gene end by 11 bases; junction bases not matched to a gene: 15. The V gene's germline CDR1 is MDHEN and CDR2 SYDVKM. The CDR3 bases are TGTGCCAGCAGTCCGACAGACATCGGGAGGCCCAAGCAGTTCTTC. As protein: CASSPTDIGRPKQFF.

With regard to this clone: The sample holds other DNA sequences that translate to the same CDR3. The V and J genes are TRBV30 and TRBJ2-3; D uncertain. This CDR3 spans 13 amino acids. Germline values: CDR1 GTSNPN, CDR2 SVGIG (reference sequence). V was shortened by 1 base and J by 0 bases, with 5 bases between the two germline ends. The CDR3 DNA reads as TGTGCCTGGAGTGGGTCGAGCACAGATACGCAGTATTTT. Its protein is CAWSGSSTDTQYF.

The chain carries TRBV28 and TRBJ2-5; 9 positions agree with TRBD2. CDR3 length: 16 residues. V lost 5 bases and J lost 1; bases outside the gene matches: 8. Germline CDR1 is MDHEN and CDR2 is SYDVKM. The CDR3 reads CASSGVAGVPQETQYF. CDR3 DNA: TGTGCCAGCAGTGGGGTAGCGGGAGTCCCCCAAGAGACCCAGTACTTC.